This T cell receptor (beta chain) was identified in a study of blood T cell repertoires in COVID-19. On the study more broadly: Spain, Italy and the United States supplied samples that represented acute and convalescent COVID-19. In each case, the material was cDNA or gDNA derived from T cells, B-cell-depleted T cells, or PBMCs.

The CDR3 extends over 13 amino acids. Trimming took off 3 bases at V and 8 bases at J, with 11 bases between the two ends. The germline CDR1 and CDR2 sequences are MNHEY and SMNVEV (reference sequence). Clones were read by immunoSEQ multiplex PCR, and TCRdb kept only the in-frame ones, dropping some. Here the sample spans 150,000 to 200,000 clones, around nine tenths being singletons. The origin of this receptor is a man between 18 and 29 years old with active or convalescent COVID-19. The sample was peripheral blood. The chain links TRBV27 to TRBJ2-1, with D possibly being TRBD1 (5 bases). The CDR3, as DNA: TGTGCCAGCAGTTTTCTAGGGGCCGATGAGCAGTTCTTC. It translates to CASSFLGADEQFF.